This T cell receptor beta chain was obtained from a study of blood T cell repertoires in COVID-19. Study-level background: The origin of the acute and convalescent COVID-19 samples was the United States, Italy and Spain.

Cohort allocation depended upon clinical history that participants reported. Recovery meant two consecutive negative NP/OP PCR tests, professional clearance, or resolved symptoms. V lost 4 bases, J lost 1 base, and 1 base stayed unmatched. CDR1 is SGHRS and CDR2 is YFSETQ in the germline V gene. CDR3 size: 14 residues. Produced via immunoSEQ multiplex PCR; TCRdb's table is partial and in-frame only. The repertoire holds around 170,000 clones, with roughly 88% as singletons. The sequencing input was PBMCs or T cells enriched from blood (not recorded which). The chain carries TRBV5-1 and TRBJ2-7; 11 nucleotides align to TRBD2. This receptor was taken from a woman under 40 who had recovered from COVID-19. Here the CDR3 DNA reads TGCGCCAGCAGCACTAGCGGGAGATCCTACGAGCAGTACTTC. Protein sequence: CASSTSGRSYEQYF.